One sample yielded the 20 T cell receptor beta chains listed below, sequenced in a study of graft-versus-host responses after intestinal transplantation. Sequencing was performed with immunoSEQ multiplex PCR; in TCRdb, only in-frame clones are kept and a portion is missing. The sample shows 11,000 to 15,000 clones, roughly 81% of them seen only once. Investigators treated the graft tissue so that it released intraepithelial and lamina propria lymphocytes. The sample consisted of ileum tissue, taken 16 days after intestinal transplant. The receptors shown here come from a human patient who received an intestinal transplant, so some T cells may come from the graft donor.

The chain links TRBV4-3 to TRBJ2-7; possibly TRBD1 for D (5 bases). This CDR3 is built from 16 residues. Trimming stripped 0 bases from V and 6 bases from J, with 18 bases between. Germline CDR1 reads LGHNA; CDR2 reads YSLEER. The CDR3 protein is CASSQEGAALRSEQYF. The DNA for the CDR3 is TGCGCCAGCAGCCAAGAAGGGGCAGCACTCCGGTCCGAGCAGTACTTC.

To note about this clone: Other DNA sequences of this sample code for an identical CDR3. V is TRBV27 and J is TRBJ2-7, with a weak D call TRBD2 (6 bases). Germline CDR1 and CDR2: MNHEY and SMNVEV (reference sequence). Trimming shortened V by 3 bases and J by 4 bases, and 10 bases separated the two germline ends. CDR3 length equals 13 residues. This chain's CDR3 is CASSFGGIYEQYF. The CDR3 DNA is TGTGCCAGCAGTTTCGGAGGGATTTACGAGCAGTACTTC.

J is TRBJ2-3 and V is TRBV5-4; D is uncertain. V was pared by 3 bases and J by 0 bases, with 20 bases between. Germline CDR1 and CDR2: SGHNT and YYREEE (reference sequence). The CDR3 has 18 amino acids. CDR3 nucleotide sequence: TGTGCCAGCAGCTCCCGCGGTTCGGCGTTTTCTAGCACAGATACGCAGTATTTT. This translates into CASSSRGSAFSSTDTQYF.

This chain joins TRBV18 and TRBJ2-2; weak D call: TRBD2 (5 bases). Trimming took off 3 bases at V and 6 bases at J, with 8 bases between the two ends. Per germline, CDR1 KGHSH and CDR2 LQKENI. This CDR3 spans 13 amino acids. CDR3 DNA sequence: TGTGCCAGCTCACCTTCCGGGGCCGGGGAGCTGTTTTTT. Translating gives CASSPSGAGELFF. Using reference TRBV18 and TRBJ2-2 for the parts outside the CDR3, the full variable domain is NAGVMQNPRHLVRRRGQEARLRCSPMKGHSHVYWYRQLPEEGLKFMVYLQKENIIDESGMPKERFSAEFPKEGPSILRIQQVVRGDSAAYFCASSPSGAGELFFGEGSRLTVL.

CDR3 bases: TGTGCCAGCAGCCCCGGACAGGGGGCGCGGGGGAGTGAAAAACTGTTTTTT. Its translation is CASSPGQGARGSEKLFF. The chain combines TRBV7-9 with TRBJ1-4; 11 positions match TRBD1. Germline CDR1 reads SEHNR; CDR2 reads FQNEAQ (reference sequence). CDR3 size: 17 residues. J lost 7 bases, V lost 5 bases, and 12 bases had no gene match.

The CDR3 nucleotides are TGTGCCAGCAGCTTCCCTATAGCGGGAGGTTCGGACAATGAGCAGTTCTTC. Protein: CASSFPIAGGSDNEQFF. The chain carries TRBV7-4 and TRBJ2-1; TRBD2 matches 10 bases. With V trimmed by 3 bases and J by 5 bases, 10 bases remained unmatched. CDR1 and CDR2 (germline): SGHVT, SQSDAQ. The CDR3 consists of 17 residues.

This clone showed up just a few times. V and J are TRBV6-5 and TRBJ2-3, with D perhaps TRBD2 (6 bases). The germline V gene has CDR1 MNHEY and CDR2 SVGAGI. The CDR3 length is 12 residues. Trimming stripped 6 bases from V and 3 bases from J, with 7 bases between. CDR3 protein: CASSLATDTQYF. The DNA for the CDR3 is TGTGCCAGCAGCCTAGCGACAGATACGCAGTATTTT.

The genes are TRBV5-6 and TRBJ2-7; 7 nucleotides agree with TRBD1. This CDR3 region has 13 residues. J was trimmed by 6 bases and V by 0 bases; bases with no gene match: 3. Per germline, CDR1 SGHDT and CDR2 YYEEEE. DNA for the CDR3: TGTGCCAGCAGCTTGGGGACAGGAGGCGAGCAGTACTTC. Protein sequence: CASSLGTGGEQYF.

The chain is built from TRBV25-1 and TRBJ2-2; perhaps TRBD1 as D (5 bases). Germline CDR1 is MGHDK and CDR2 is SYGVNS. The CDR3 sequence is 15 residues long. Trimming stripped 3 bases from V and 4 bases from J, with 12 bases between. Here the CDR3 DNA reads TGTGCCAGCAGTGACTCATTGGGGCGCACCGGGGAGCTGTTTTTT. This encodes CASSDSLGRTGELFF.

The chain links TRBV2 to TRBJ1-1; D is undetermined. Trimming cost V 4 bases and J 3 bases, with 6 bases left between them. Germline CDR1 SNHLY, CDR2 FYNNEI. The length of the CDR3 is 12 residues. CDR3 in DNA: TGTGCCAGCAGTGGAGGGTACACTGAAGCTTTCTTT. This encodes CASSGGYTEAFF.

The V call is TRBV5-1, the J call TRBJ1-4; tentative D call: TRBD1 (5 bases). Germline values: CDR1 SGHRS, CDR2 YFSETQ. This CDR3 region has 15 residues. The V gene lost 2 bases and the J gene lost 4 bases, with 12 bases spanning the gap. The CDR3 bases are TGCGCCAGCAGCTTTAGTAGGGGCAGTAATGAAAAACTGTTTTTT. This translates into CASSFSRGSNEKLFF.

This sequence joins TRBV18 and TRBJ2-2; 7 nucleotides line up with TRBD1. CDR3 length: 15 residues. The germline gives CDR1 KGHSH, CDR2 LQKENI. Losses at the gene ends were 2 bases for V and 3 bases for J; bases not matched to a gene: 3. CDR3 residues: CASSPDRVDTGELFF. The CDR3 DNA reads TGTGCCAGCTCACCAGACAGGGTGGACACCGGGGAGCTGTTTTTT.

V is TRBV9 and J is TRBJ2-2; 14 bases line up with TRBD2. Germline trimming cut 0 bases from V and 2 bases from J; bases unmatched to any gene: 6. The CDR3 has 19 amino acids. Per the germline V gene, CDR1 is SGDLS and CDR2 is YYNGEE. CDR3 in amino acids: CASSVGLAGGLPNTGELFF. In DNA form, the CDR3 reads TGTGCCAGCAGCGTAGGACTAGCGGGAGGGCTCCCAAACACCGGGGAGCTGTTTTTT.

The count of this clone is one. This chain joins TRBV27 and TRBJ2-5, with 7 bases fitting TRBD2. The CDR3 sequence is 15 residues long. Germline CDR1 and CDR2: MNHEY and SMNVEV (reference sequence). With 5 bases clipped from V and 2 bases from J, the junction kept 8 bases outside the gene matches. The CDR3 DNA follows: TGTGCCAGCAGTCCCGGACTAGAGCAACAAGAGACCCAGTACTTC. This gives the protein CASSPGLEQQETQYF.

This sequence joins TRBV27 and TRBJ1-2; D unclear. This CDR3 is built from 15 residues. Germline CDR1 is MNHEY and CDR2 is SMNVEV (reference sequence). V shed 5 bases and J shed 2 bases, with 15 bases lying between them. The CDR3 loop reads CASSALSWPNYGYTF. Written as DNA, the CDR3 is TGTGCCAGCAGTGCCCTGTCGTGGCCAAACTATGGCTACACCTTC.

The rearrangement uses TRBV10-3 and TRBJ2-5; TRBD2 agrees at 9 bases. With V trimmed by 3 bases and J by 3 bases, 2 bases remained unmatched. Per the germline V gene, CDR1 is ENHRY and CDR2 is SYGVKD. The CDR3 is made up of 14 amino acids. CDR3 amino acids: CAISDLAGEETQYF. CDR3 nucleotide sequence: TGTGCCATCAGTGATTTAGCGGGGGAAGAGACCCAGTACTTC.

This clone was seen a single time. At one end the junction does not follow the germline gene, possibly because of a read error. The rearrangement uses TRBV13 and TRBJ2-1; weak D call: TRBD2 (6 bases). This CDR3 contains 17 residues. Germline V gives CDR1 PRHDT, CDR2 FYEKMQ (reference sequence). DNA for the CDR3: TGTGCCAGCAGCTCCGTAGCGGAGAAGGGCTCCCACAATGAGCAGTTCTTC. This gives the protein CASSSVAEKGSHNEQFF.

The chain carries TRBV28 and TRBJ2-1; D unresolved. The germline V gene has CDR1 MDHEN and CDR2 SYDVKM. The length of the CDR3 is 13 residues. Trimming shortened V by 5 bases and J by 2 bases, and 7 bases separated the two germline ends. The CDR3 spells CASSDRAYNEQFF. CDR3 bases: TGTGCCAGCAGTGATCGGGCCTACAATGAGCAGTTCTTC.

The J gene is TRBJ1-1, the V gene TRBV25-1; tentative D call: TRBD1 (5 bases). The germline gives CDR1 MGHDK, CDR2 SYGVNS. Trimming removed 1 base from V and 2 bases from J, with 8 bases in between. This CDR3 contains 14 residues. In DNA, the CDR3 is TGTGCCAGCAGTGAATGGGGCCCTAACACTGAAGCTTTCTTT. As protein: CASSEWGPNTEAFF. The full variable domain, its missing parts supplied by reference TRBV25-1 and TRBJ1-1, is EADIYQTPRYLVIGTGKKITLECSQTMGHDKMYWYQQDPGMELHLIHYSYGVNSTEKGDLSSESTVSRIRTEHFPLTLESARPSHTSQYLCASSEWGPNTEAFFGQGTRLTVV.

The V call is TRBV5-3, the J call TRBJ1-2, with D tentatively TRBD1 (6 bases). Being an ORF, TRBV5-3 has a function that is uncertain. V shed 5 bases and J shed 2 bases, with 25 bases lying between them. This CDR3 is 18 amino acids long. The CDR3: CARSPWTDSNSRNYGYTF. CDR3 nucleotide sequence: TGTGCCAGAAGTCCCTGGACAGATTCGAACTCACGAAACTATGGCTACACCTTC.